This T cell receptor (beta chain) was retrieved from a study of T cell responses to AZD1222 COVID-19 vaccine. Overall study results and limits: Per reports, nearly half of all spike-specific TCRs target regions that are unmutated in variants.

The data were produced by immunoSEQ multiplex PCR, yet TCRdb's version contains in-frame clones alone and is incomplete. The sample consists of some 150,000 clones, 85% to 90% of them appearing once. In the case of this clone: What it recognizes is unknown.

Second-dose recipients at about 4 or about 12 weeks were treated as one pooled group. Germline V gene sequence: CDR1 SGHVS, CDR2 FNYEAQ. Trimming cost V 4 bases and J 4 bases; bases outside gene matches: 9. The CDR3 is 17 residues long. Here the sequenced sample was peripheral blood, taken 28 days after the second AZD1222 dose. This chain uses TRBV7-6 with TRBJ1-6; 8 bases align to TRBD1. This receptor was taken from an adult who received the AZD1222 COVID-19 vaccine. The CDR3 DNA is TGTGCCAGCAGCTCCTACAGGGGGACCTCTTATAATTCACCCCTCCACTTT. The encoded protein is CASSSYRGTSYNSPLHF.